The next 15 T cell receptor beta chains were all read from a single sample in a study of control samples from healthy donors and cancer patients (dated by TCRdb to 2020 to 2021). Library creation used the immunoSEQ multiplex PCR assay. Drawn from immuneACCESS, this table holds only the in-frame rearrangements with V and J called that TCRdb kept. Clones are partly lost; checked studies trace under half to an unresolved V gene and leave the rest unexplained. In this sample the table shows 85,000 to 95,000 clones, about four fifths of which occur a single time. About 9.8% of the sample is held by the ten biggest clonotypes. Source material: blood. Receptors were obtained from a woman between 55 and 75 years old in good health.

This clone was observed a single time. The chain carries TRBV7-6 and TRBJ2-1; the D gene is possibly TRBD2 (5 bases). V lost 2 bases to trimming and J lost 5 bases, with 16 bases between them. This CDR3 spans 16 amino acids. Per germline, CDR1 SGHVS and CDR2 FNYEAQ. The CDR3 DNA follows: TGTGCCAGCAGCTTACGAGGGTCGGGAAGGGACAATGAGCAGTTCTTC. It encodes CASSLRGSGRDNEQFF.

The J gene is TRBJ1-5, the V gene TRBV27, with TRBD1 as a possible D gene (5 bases). V dropped 4 bases and J dropped 1 base, with 8 bases sitting between them. This CDR3 region has 14 residues. Germline lookup yields CDR1 MNHEY and CDR2 SMNVEV (reference sequence). The CDR3 region is CASSSGWSNQPQHF. For the CDR3, the DNA is TGTGCCAGCAGTTCAGGGTGGAGCAATCAGCCCCAGCATTTT.

J is TRBJ1-4 and V is TRBV19; D call uncertain. The CDR3 contains 14 residues. In germline, CDR1 is LNHDA, CDR2 SQIVND (reference sequence). Trimming stripped 7 bases from V and 5 bases from J, with 14 bases between. The CDR3 region is CASKTGLGNEKLFF. For the CDR3, the DNA is TGTGCCAGTAAGACCGGTTTGGGAAATGAAAAACTGTTTTTT.

The V gene is TRBV12-2, the J gene TRBJ2-3; TRBD1, the table's D call, lacks a check against the DNA. TRBV12-2 is assigned pseudogene status. The CDR3 runs 17 residues. The CDR3 sequence is CASRLEGASRGSDTQYF. The DNA of the CDR3 is TGTGCAAGTCGCTTAGAAGGTGCGAGCAGGGGATCCGATACGCAGTATTTT.

V usage is TRBV28 and J usage is TRBJ2-5, with D perhaps matching TRBD1 (5 bases). This CDR3 comprises 14 residues. Germline CDR1 and CDR2: MDHEN and SYDVKM. V was clipped by 8 bases and J by 0 bases, with 13 bases between them. The CDR3 spells CASSTVTYQETQYF. The CDR3 DNA sequence: TGTGCCAGCTCGACAGTGACTTACCAAGAGACCCAGTACTTC.

V and J are TRBV6-4 and TRBJ2-4; D not certain. V shed 0 bases and J shed 1 base, with 4 bases lying between them. Germline assignment: CDR1 MRHNA and CDR2 SNTAGT. This CDR3 region has 14 residues. The CDR3 DNA reads as TGTGCCAGCAGTGACTCTTGGGCCAAAAACATTCAGTACTTC. Amino acids: CASSDSWAKNIQYF.

V is TRBV5-1 and J is TRBJ2-1; D is ambiguous. There are 11 residues in the CDR3. Germline V lookup: CDR1 SGHRS, CDR2 YFSETQ. Trimming took 1 base from V and 10 from J, leaving 6 bases between them. The CDR3 here is CASSLWTEQFF. CDR3 nucleotide sequence: TGCGCCAGCAGCTTGTGGACGGAGCAGTTCTTC. Based on the CDR3 plus reference TRBV5-1 and TRBJ2-1, the full variable domain is KAGVTQTPRYLIKTRGQQVTLSCSPISGHRSVSWYQQTPGQGLQFLFEYFSETQRNKGNFPGRFSGRQFSNSRSEMNVSTLELGDSALYLCASSLWTEQFFGPGTRLTVL.

J is TRBJ2-4 and V is TRBV18; a weak D match, TRBD2 (6 bases). Trimming stripped 2 bases from V and 3 bases from J, with 11 bases between. This CDR3 spans 15 amino acids. CDR1 and CDR2 from the germline V gene are KGHSH and LQKENI. The CDR3 spells CASSPVREDKNIQYF. CDR3 nucleotides: TGTGCCAGCTCACCAGTCAGGGAGGACAAAAACATTCAGTACTTC.

DNA for the CDR3: TGTGCCAGCAGCCCAACAGGGGGTTCGTATGAAAAACTGTTTTTT. This encodes CASSPTGGSYEKLFF. The J gene is TRBJ1-4, the V gene TRBV11-2, with 8 nucleotides matching TRBD1. The CDR3 loop spans 15 amino acids. V lost 5 bases and J lost 6; bases outside the gene matches: 8. Looked up from germline, CDR1 is SGHAT and CDR2 is FQNNGV.

This clone was picked up one time. The V call is TRBV2, the J call TRBJ2-1; tentatively, D is TRBD2 (6 bases). CDR3 size: 15 residues. Germline V gives CDR1 SNHLY, CDR2 FYNNEI. V shed 7 bases and J shed 3 bases, with 16 bases lying between them. The DNA of the CDR3 is TGTGCCAGCAACCGACGGGACTCTCTCTACAATGAGCAGTTCTTC. It yields the protein CASNRRDSLYNEQFF.

The genes are TRBV6-2 or TRBV6-3 and TRBJ2-5, with 8 bases aligning to TRBD2. Germline V gene sequence: CDR1 MNHEY, CDR2 SVGEGT. Germline trimming cut 5 bases from V and 3 bases from J; bases unmatched to any gene: 11. The CDR3 extends over 16 amino acids. The CDR3 region is CASSRAREALKETQYF. CDR3 coding DNA: TGTGCCAGCAGTAGAGCGCGGGAGGCCTTAAAAGAGACCCAGTACTTC.

The CDR3 DNA follows: TGTGCCAGTAGCACTACTAGGGACACCGGGGAGCTGTTTTTT. Translated, it gives CASSTTRDTGELFF. V usage is TRBV19 and J usage is TRBJ2-2; a weak D match, TRBD2 (5 bases). Germline V lookup: CDR1 LNHDA, CDR2 SQIVND (reference sequence). Trimming took off 6 bases at V and 3 bases at J, with 11 bases between the two ends. This CDR3 contains 14 residues.

The chain combines TRBV5-1 with TRBJ2-3; 13 nucleotides agree with TRBD2. V gave up 5 bases and J gave up 0 bases; unmatched junction bases: 12. The CDR3 consists of 19 residues. In germline, CDR1 is SGHRS, CDR2 YFSETQ. CDR3: CASRSGPGLAGLSTDTQYF. The CDR3 nucleotides read TGCGCCAGCAGGTCCGGTCCGGGACTAGCGGGACTTAGCACAGATACGCAGTATTTT.

This chain connects TRBV7-9 to TRBJ2-7; D gene ambiguous. With 5 bases removed from V and 2 bases from J, the gap between germline ends came to 13 bases. CDR1 SEHNR and CDR2 FQNEAQ come from the germline V gene (reference sequence). The CDR3 spans 14 residues. In DNA form, the CDR3 reads TGTGCCAGCAGCCCACTGGGGTCCCCCTACGAGCAGTACTTC. Translation gives CASSPLGSPYEQYF.

This clone was seen a handful of times. V usage is TRBV11-2 and J usage is TRBJ2-2; 8 bases line up with TRBD1. Per the germline V gene, CDR1 is SGHAT and CDR2 is FQNNGV. The CDR3 loop spans 15 amino acids. V was pared by 0 bases and J by 7 bases, with 4 bases of the junction left unmatched. The CDR3 is CASSLEGQVFGELFF. CDR3 sequence (DNA): TGTGCCAGCAGCTTAGAGGGACAGGTATTCGGGGAGCTGTTTTTT.